These T cell receptor beta chains were read from a single sample in a study of T cells in localized non-small cell lung cancer. Using immunoSEQ multiplex PCR, the repertoire was profiled, and TCRdb retains in-frame clones only, with some absent. The sample holds 55,000 to 65,000 clones, approximately 90% seen once. The source material was peripheral blood, sampled before any cancer treatment. Source of these receptors: a man between 40 and 69 years old with stage I squamous cell lung carcinoma. The CDR3 runs from the conserved cysteine through the conserved F or W. A D gene is named only where the DNA matches it firmly. Part of the rows lack a size; the others show once, few, many or a class for expanded clones.

- | TRBJ2-1 | TRBV28 | - | CASSLWRSGNEQFF | TGTGCCAGCAGTTTATGGCGGTCCGGGAATGAGCAGTTCTTC
- | TRBJ2-3 | TRBV11-1 | - | CASISQLSADTQYF | TGTGCCAGCATCTCCCAACTTAGTGCAGATACGCAGTATTTT
TRBD1 | TRBJ1-5 | TRBV6-1 | - | CASSVQGDQPQHF | TGTGCCAGCAGTGTACAGGGGGATCAGCCCCAGCATTTT
- | TRBJ2-3 | TRBV7-2 | - | CASSLGVSRQADTQYF | TGTGCCAGCAGCTTAGGAGTCAGCCGACAGGCAGATACGCAGTATTTT
- | TRBJ2-7 | TRBV5-1 | few | CASSLDQGGTYEQYF | TGCGCCAGCAGCTTGGATCAGGGTGGGACCTACGAGCAGTACTTC
- | TRBJ1-4 | TRBV5-1 | - | CASSLSPGEREKLFF | TGCGCCAGCAGCTTGTCCCCGGGAGAGAGAGAAAAACTGTTTTTT
TRBD2 | TRBJ2-1 | TRBV4-1 | - | CASSLSGGSYNEQFF | TGCGCCAGCAGCCTAAGCGGGGGTTCCTACAATGAGCAGTTCTTC
TRBD2 | TRBJ2-1 | TRBV18 | - | CASSPSLAGGPTNEQFF | TGTGCCAGCTCACCATCTCTAGCGGGAGGGCCGACGAATGAGCAGTTCTTC
- | TRBJ2-1 | TRBV20-1 | - | CSATRYEQFF | TGCAGTGCTACGCGTTATGAGCAGTTCTTC
- | TRBJ2-5 | TRBV2 | - | CASSLTRETQYF | TGTGCCAGCAGTTTAACCCGGGAGACCCAGTACTTC
- | TRBJ1-1 | TRBV19 | few | CASSIFTTGNTEAFF | TGTGCCAGTAGTATTTTCACGACAGGGAACACTGAAGCTTTCTTT
- | TRBJ2-1 | TRBV7-2 | - | CASSPYFGQYNEQFF | TGTGCCAGCAGCCCGTACTTTGGACAGTACAATGAGCAGTTCTTC
TRBD2 | TRBJ2-3 | TRBV2 | - | CATSGTSRTDTQYF | TGTGCCACCTCCGGGACTAGCCGCACAGATACGCAGTATTTT
TRBD1 | TRBJ1-3 | TRBV2 | - | CASSGRTGSGNTIYF | TGTGCCAGCAGTGGTCGGACAGGCTCTGGAAACACCATATATTTT
TRBD1 | TRBJ1-2 | TRBV30 | - | CAWIDGTGDGYTF | TGTGCCTGGATCGACGGGACAGGGGATGGCTACACCTTC
TRBD1 | TRBJ2-1 | TRBV6-5 | once | CASSTGGASYEQFF | TGTGCCAGCAGTACAGGGGGCGCGAGCTATGAGCAGTTCTTC
- | TRBJ1-2 | TRBV5-1 | - | CASSFSDNYGYTF | TGCGCCAGCAGCTTTTCAGACAACTATGGCTACACCTTC
TRBD1 | TRBJ1-4 | TRBV11-2 | - | CASSLVAQGVDEKLFF | TGTGCCAGCAGCTTAGTCGCCCAGGGGGTGGATGAAAAACTGTTTTTT
TRBD1 | TRBJ1-4 | TRBV18 | - | CASSPRTGDNEKLFF | TGTGCCAGCTCACCACGGACAGGGGACAATGAAAAACTGTTTTTT
- | TRBJ1-2 | TRBV19 | few | CASALSAGESYGYTF | TGTGCCAGCGCCCTCTCCGCGGGAGAAAGCTATGGCTACACCTTC
TRBD2 | TRBJ2-1 | TRBV4-1 | - | CASSQERLAGVNEQFF | TGCGCCAGCAGCCAAGAGAGACTAGCGGGAGTCAATGAGCAGTTCTTC
TRBD1 | TRBJ2-4 | TRBV4-1 | - | CASSQGTGLNIQYF | TGCGCCAGCAGCCAAGGGACAGGGTTGAACATTCAGTACTTC
TRBD1 | TRBJ2-5 | TRBV28 | once | CASSPPRGQQETQYF | TGTGCCAGCAGTCCCCCCAGGGGACAGCAAGAGACCCAGTACTTC
TRBD1 | TRBJ2-2 | TRBV15 | - | CATSRGIGQGPSGELFF | TGTGCCACCAGCAGAGGGATTGGACAGGGGCCTTCAGGGGAGCTGTTTTTT
TRBD1 | TRBJ2-7 | TRBV5-1 | once | CASSLRTGVSYEQYF | TGCGCCAGCAGCTTGCGGACAGGGGTTTCCTACGAGCAGTACTTC
TRBD1 | TRBJ1-1 | TRBV4-3 | few | CASSFQGGTEAFF | TGCGCCAGCAGCTTTCAGGGGGGGACTGAAGCTTTCTTT
TRBD1 | TRBJ2-4 | TRBV5-1 | - | CASSLDGQGVPKNIQYF | TGCGCCAGCAGCTTGGACGGGCAGGGGGTACCCAAAAACATTCAGTACTTC
TRBD2 | TRBJ2-3 | TRBV2 | - | CASRRAGGFTDTQYF | TGTGCCAGCAGGAGAGCGGGAGGATTCACAGATACGCAGTATTTT
- | TRBJ1-2 | TRBV7-9 | once | CASSLVGDYGYTF | TGTGCCAGCAGCTTAGTAGGGGACTATGGCTACACCTTC
- | TRBJ1-2 | TRBV5-1 | - | CASSLIPGEYGYTF | TGCGCCAGCAGCTTGATTCCAGGGGAATATGGCTACACCTTC
TRBD2 | TRBJ2-1 | TRBV18 | - | CASSLMGAGGRNEQFF | TGTGCCAGCTCACTAATGGGAGCGGGGGGACGCAATGAGCAGTTCTTC
- | TRBJ2-3 | TRBV29-1 | - | CSVEVRNTGPDTQYF | TGCAGCGTTGAAGTAAGGAACACGGGCCCAGATACGCAGTATTTT
TRBD1 | TRBJ2-5 | TRBV29-1 | - | CSVTGTGSKETQYF | TGCAGCGTCACCGGGACAGGTTCTAAAGAGACCCAGTACTTC
TRBD1 | TRBJ1-1 | TRBV5-1 | - | CASSYISGTGDMNTEAFF | TGCGCCAGCAGCTACATCTCAGGGACAGGAGATATGAACACTGAAGCTTTCTTT
- | TRBJ1-3 | TRBV30 | - | CASTWRAVDTIYF | TGTGCCTCGACGTGGAGAGCGGTTGACACCATATATTTT
TRBD2 | TRBJ2-7 | TRBV4-3 | once | CASSHGTSGRALYEQYF | TGCGCCAGCAGCCATGGGACTAGCGGGAGGGCTCTTTACGAGCAGTACTTC
TRBD2 | TRBJ2-1 | TRBV7-3 | - | CASSLAGGTYNEQFF | TGTGCCAGCAGCTTAGCGGGAGGGACCTACAATGAGCAGTTCTTC
- | TRBJ2-3 | TRBV11-3 | - | CASSPGGGRTDTQYF | TGTGCCAGCAGCCCAGGGGGCGGGAGGACAGATACGCAGTATTTT
- | TRBJ1-3 | TRBV6-6 | - | CASSHRGGNTIYF | TGTGCCAGCAGTCACCGGGGCGGAAACACCATATATTTT
- | TRBJ1-1 | TRBV7-9 | - | CASSLGLVSRTEAFF | TGTGCCAGCAGCTTAGGTTTAGTCAGTCGGACTGAAGCTTTCTTT
TRBD2 | TRBJ2-7 | TRBV6-5 | - | CASTEAGAYEQYF | TGTGCCAGCACTGAGGCGGGAGCGTACGAGCAGTACTTC
- | TRBJ1-1 | TRBV28 | - | CASTDSERGNTEAFF | TGTGCCAGCACGGATTCGGAGAGGGGAAACACTGAAGCTTTCTTT
TRBD2 | TRBJ2-5 | TRBV6-6 | - | CASRASGGSETQYF | TGTGCCAGCAGAGCCTCGGGAGGATCAGAGACCCAGTACTTC
TRBD2 | TRBJ2-3 | TRBV4-3 | - | CASSQDEWEGQGDTQYF | TGCGCCAGCAGCCAAGATGAGTGGGAGGGCCAAGGGGATACGCAGTATTTT
TRBD1 | TRBJ1-5 | TRBV19 | few | CASKQGGQPQHF | TGTGCCAGTAAACAGGGGGGGCAGCCCCAGCATTTT
- | TRBJ1-5 | TRBV5-5 | few | CASSQKQGAGARILDQPQHF | TGTGCCAGCAGCCAGAAACAGGGTGCGGGGGCGAGAATCCTTGATCAGCCCCAGCATTTT
TRBD1 | TRBJ1-2 | TRBV29-1 | - | CSVTEGRGGAYGYTF | TGCAGCGTCACTGAGGGCAGGGGGGGAGCCTATGGCTACACCTTC
TRBD2 | TRBJ2-7 | TRBV4-2 | - | CASSPRLAGLFSPSYEQYF | TGTGCCAGCAGCCCGAGACTAGCGGGACTTTTCTCACCCTCCTACGAGCAGTACTTC
TRBD2 | TRBJ2-1 | TRBV11-1 | - | CASSPGLAGFNEQFF | TGTGCCAGCAGCCCCGGACTAGCGGGATTCAATGAGCAGTTCTTC
- | TRBJ1-2 | TRBV19 | - | CASSGPEDYGYTF | TGTGCCAGTAGTGGACCGGAGGACTATGGCTACACCTTC
- | TRBJ2-3 | TRBV7-3 | few | CASSAGGQGITDTQYF | TGTGCCAGCAGTGCGGGGGGACAGGGCATCACAGATACGCAGTATTTT
- | TRBJ2-3 | TRBV19 | - | CASRPSRTGLGTDTQYF | TGTGCCAGTAGACCCTCCCGGACGGGCCTCGGCACAGATACGCAGTATTTT
- | TRBJ2-1 | TRBV4-3 | once | CASSQGPSFSEQFF | TGCGCCAGCAGCCAGGGGCCCAGCTTCAGTGAGCAGTTCTTC
- | TRBJ2-3 | TRBV6-4 | - | CASSTGIPTDTQYF | TGTGCCAGCAGTACAGGGATCCCCACAGATACGCAGTATTTT
- | TRBJ1-4 | TRBV5-6 | - | CASSPTAPIEGNEKLFF | TGTGCCAGCAGCCCCACCGCGCCCATCGAGGGGAATGAAAAACTGTTTTTT
TRBD1 | TRBJ2-2 | TRBV5-8 | - | CASSRYDRGGNTGELFF | TGTGCCAGCAGCCGTTATGACAGGGGTGGGAACACCGGGGAGCTGTTTTTT
- | TRBJ2-2 | TRBV4-3 | once | CASSQVALGNTGELFF | TGCGCCAGCAGCCAAGTAGCCTTGGGGAACACCGGGGAGCTGTTTTTT
- | TRBJ2-7 | TRBV5-6 | - | CASSLHHEQYF | TGTGCCAGCAGCTTACACCACGAGCAGTACTTC
- | TRBJ1-2 | TRBV10-1 | - | CASSPGTGGPRGGGYTF | TGCGCCAGCAGCCCCGGGACGGGCGGTCCGCGGGGTGGTGGCTACACCTTC